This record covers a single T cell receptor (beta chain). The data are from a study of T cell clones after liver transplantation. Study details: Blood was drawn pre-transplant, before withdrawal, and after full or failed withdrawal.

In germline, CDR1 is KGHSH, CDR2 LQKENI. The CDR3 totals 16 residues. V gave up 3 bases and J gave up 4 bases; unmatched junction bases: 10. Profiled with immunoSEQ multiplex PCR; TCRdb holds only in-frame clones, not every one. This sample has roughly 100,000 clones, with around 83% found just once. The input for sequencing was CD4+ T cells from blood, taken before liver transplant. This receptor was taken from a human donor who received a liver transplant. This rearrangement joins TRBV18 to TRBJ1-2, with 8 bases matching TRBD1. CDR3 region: CASSPLDTGQGYGYTF. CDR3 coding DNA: TGTGCCAGCTCACCCCTCGATACCGGACAGGGCTATGGCTACACCTTC.